This TCR beta chain derives from a study of breast tumors, draining lymph nodes, adjacent tissues. Study-level results: The data were judged consistent with most tumor T cells coming from lymph node and expanding in tumor. Tumor repertoires ranked between lymph nodes and nontumor tissue in diversity, with V and J gene preferences. Tumor T cell lymph node origin was a supported hypothesis, not proven. Luminal-like breast cancer showed significantly higher tumor–nontumor repertoire similarity than basal-like.

In TCRdb, the multiplex PCR reads were re-called with MiXCR into one record per CDR3 protein. This repertoire shows some 83,000 distinct CDR3 sequences, roughly 19% found once; its top ten account for approximately 2.5%. Samples came from axillary lymph nodes draining the breast cancer. The germline V gene has CDR1 SGHRS and CDR2 YFSETQ. This CDR3 spans 14 amino acids. V dropped 5 bases and J dropped 0 bases, with 11 bases sitting between them. For this clonotype: Its antigen is undetermined.

The chain couples TRBV5-1 to TRBJ1-1, with D perhaps TRBD1 (6 bases). The sequence was collected from a female donor with breast cancer. Some clones in this sample may be carry-over from other donors' samples. The sequencing sample was made of axillary lymph node tissue. The chain's CDR3 is CASRPTGLNTEAFF. In DNA, the CDR3 is TGCGCCAGCAGACCGACAGGCCTGAACACTGAAGCTTTCTTT.